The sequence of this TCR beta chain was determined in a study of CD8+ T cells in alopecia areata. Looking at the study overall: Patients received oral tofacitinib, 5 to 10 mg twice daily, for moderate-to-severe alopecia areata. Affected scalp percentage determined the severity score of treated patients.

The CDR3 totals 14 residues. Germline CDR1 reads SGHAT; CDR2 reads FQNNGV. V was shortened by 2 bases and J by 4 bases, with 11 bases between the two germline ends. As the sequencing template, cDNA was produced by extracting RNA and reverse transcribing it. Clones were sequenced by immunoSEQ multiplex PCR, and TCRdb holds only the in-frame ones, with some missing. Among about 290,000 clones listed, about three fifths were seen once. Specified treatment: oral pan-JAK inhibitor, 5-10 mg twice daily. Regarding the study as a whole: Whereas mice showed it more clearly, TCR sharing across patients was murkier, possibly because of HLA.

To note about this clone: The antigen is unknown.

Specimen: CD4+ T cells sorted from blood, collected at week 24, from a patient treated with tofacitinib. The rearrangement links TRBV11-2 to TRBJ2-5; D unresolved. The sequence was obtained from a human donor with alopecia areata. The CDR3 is CASSLYVHGETQYF. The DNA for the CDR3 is TGTGCCAGCAGCTTATACGTCCACGGAGAGACCCAGTACTTC.